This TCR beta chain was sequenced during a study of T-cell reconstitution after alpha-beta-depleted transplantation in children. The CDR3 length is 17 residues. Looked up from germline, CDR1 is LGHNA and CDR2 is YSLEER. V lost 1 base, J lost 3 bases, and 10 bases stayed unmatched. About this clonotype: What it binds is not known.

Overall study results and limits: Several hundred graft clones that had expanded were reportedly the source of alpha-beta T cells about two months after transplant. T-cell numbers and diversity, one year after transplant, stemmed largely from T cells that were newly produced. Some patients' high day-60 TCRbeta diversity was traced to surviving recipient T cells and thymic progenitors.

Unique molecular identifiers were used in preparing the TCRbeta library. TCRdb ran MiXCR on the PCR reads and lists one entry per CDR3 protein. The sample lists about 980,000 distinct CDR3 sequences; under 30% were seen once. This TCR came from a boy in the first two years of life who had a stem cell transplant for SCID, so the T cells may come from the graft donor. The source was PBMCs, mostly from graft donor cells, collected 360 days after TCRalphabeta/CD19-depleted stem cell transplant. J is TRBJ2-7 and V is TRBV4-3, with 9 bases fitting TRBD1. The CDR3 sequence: CASSQGVYRTGVYEQYF. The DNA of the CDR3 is TGCGCCAGCAGCCAAGGTGTATACAGGACAGGGGTCTACGAGCAGTACTTC.